What follows are 26 T cell receptor beta chains derived from one specimen sequenced in a study of blood T cell repertoires in COVID-19. The assay was immunoSEQ multiplex PCR, and TCRdb's table has in-frame clones only and misses some. The table has around 200,000 clones, around 85% seen once. Sequencing was done on a sample of PBMCs or T cells enriched from blood (not recorded which). Receptor source: a woman aged 25 to 45 who had recovered from COVID-19.

The chain recombines TRBV30 with TRBJ2-5; 7 nucleotides agree with TRBD2. Trimming removed 3 bases from V and 5 bases from J; junction bases left unmatched: 3. CDR1 GTSNPN and CDR2 SVGIG come from the germline V gene (reference sequence). The CDR3 sequence is 12 residues long. CDR3 coding DNA: TGTGCCTGGAGACCAGCGGGGGAGACCCAGTACTTC. This translates into CAWRPAGETQYF.

Here the CDR3 reads CATSGLRASLFQETQYF. DNA for the CDR3: TGTGCCACCAGCGGACTAAGGGCCAGCTTGTTTCAAGAGACCCAGTACTTC. This rearrangement joins TRBV15 to TRBJ2-5; maybe TRBD2 (6 bases). The CDR3 sequence is 17 residues long. Germline V gene sequence: CDR1 LNHNV, CDR2 YYDKDF (reference sequence). Deletions cut 5 bases from V and 2 bases from J, with 21 bases between.

This chain uses TRBV27 with TRBJ1-1, with D possibly TRBD1 on 5 matching bases. The CDR3 contains 14 residues. Trimming left V 6 bases short and J 7 bases short, with 18 bases between. Germline V gene lookup returns CDR1 MNHEY and CDR2 SMNVEV (reference sequence). DNA for the CDR3: TGTGCCAGCAGGGCGGCTGGGGACTTTGATGAAGCTTTCTTT. As protein: CASRAAGDFDEAFF.

The DNA for the CDR3 is TGTGCCACCGCAGACAGGGGCCGGGGAGAAAGCTACACCTTC. Amino acid sequence: CATADRGRGESYTF. V usage is TRBV19 and J usage is TRBJ1-2, with 8 nucleotides matching TRBD1. Germline CDR1 and CDR2: LNHDA and SQIVND (reference sequence). There are 14 residues in the CDR3. V lost 10 bases and J lost 9; bases outside the gene matches: 16.

This chain joins TRBV30 and TRBJ2-1; TRBD2 matches 8 bases. The CDR3 is 14 residues long. Per germline, CDR1 GTSNPN and CDR2 SVGIG (reference sequence). V lost 6 bases to trimming and J lost 7 bases; unmatched junction nucleotides: 11. CDR3 sequence reads: CACRRREVWNEQFF. The CDR3, as DNA: TGTGCCTGCAGACGGCGGGAGGTGTGGAATGAGCAGTTCTTC. The full variable domain, completed using reference TRBV30 and TRBJ2-1, is SQTIHQWPATLVQPVGSPLSLECTVEGTSNPNLYWYRQAAGRGLQLLFYSVGIGQISSEVPQNLSASRPQDRQFILSSKKLLLSDSGFYLCACRRREVWNEQFFGPGTRLTVL.

This chain joins TRBV2 and TRBJ2-7, with 12 nucleotides matching TRBD2. CDR3 length: 13 residues. CDR1 and CDR2 from the germline V gene are SNHLY and FYNNEI. V lost 7 bases to trimming and J lost 7 bases; unmatched junction nucleotides: 5. The CDR3 DNA reads TGTGCCAGCAAACCTAGCGGGAGGGGTGAGCAGTACTTC. Protein: CASKPSGRGEQYF. Drawing the rest from reference TRBV2 and TRBJ2-7, the complete variable domain is EPEVTQTPSHQVTQMGQEVILRCVPISNHLYFYWYRQILGQKVEFLVSFYNNEISEKSEIFDDQFSVERPDGSNFTLKIRSTKLEDSAMYFCASKPSGRGEQYFGPGTRLTVT.

This chain joins TRBV11-3 and TRBJ2-3; 8 bases agree with TRBD2. The CDR3 spans 15 residues. Germline V gives CDR1 SGHNT, CDR2 YENEEA. The junction had 4 bases not matched to a gene; V was cut back by 3 bases and J by 2 bases. The CDR3 DNA sequence: TGTGCCAGCAGCTTCGCGGGGGGCCCCACAGATACGCAGTATTTT. This sequence encodes CASSFAGGPTDTQYF.

V gene TRBV2 combines with J gene TRBJ1-1; D perhaps matches TRBD1 (6 bases). Trimming cost V 2 bases and J 11 bases, with 15 bases left between them. The CDR3 is 13 amino acids. Germline-derived CDR1 and CDR2 are SNHLY and FYNNEI. CDR3 nucleotides: TGTGCCAGCAGTGAAAGCCACAGGGAGACGGCTTTCTTT. As protein: CASSESHRETAFF.

The CDR3 DNA reads TGTGCCACCCTGGGGCGGGGCGCGAGCTCCTACAATGAGCAGTTCTTC. Translation: CATLGRGASSYNEQFF. The chain employs TRBV19 and TRBJ2-1; D might be TRBD2 (6 bases). Germline V gene lookup returns CDR1 LNHDA and CDR2 SQIVND (reference sequence). This CDR3 has 16 amino acids. The V end lost 10 bases, the J end lost 0 bases, and 19 bases lay between the germline ends. Together with reference TRBV19 and TRBJ2-1, the CDR3 gives the full variable domain: DGGITQSPKYLFRKEGQNVTLSCEQNLNHDAMYWYRQDPGQGLRLIYYSQIVNDFQKGDIAEGYSVSREKKESFPLTVTSAQKNPTAFYLCATLGRGASSYNEQFFGPGTRLTVL.

CDR3 sequence (DNA): TGTGCCAGCAGTTTTCCCGACACCGTTCGTATGAACACTGAAGCTTTCTTT. This codes for CASSFPDTVRMNTEAFF. This chain connects TRBV27 to TRBJ1-1, with no clear D. Germline values: CDR1 MNHEY, CDR2 SMNVEV (reference sequence). V lost 3 bases to trimming and J lost 0 bases, with 17 bases between them. There are 17 residues in the CDR3.

This clone was detected once. The chain recombines TRBV2 with TRBJ1-4; D gene uncertain. In germline, CDR1 is SNHLY, CDR2 FYNNEI. Trimming left V 8 bases short and J 8 bases short, with 21 bases between. This CDR3 region has 15 residues. This chain's CDR3 is CASQTPGPGGEKLFF. The CDR3 DNA follows: TGTGCCAGCCAGACACCGGGCCCCGGAGGGGAAAAACTGTTTTTT.

The chain has TRBV5-1 and TRBJ1-1; weak D call: TRBD1 (5 bases). The CDR3 sequence is 18 residues long. Germline loops: CDR1 SGHRS, CDR2 YFSETQ. The ends were cut back, 0 bases at V and 3 bases at J, with 21 bases in the middle. CDR3 nucleotide sequence: TGCGCCAGCAGCTTGGCCGTGGTCAGCGGGGGTAAATACACTGAAGCTTTCTTT. It yields the protein CASSLAVVSGGKYTEAFF.

The rearrangement uses TRBV28 and TRBJ2-7; 11 positions match TRBD2. The CDR3 runs to 15 residues. Per the germline V gene, CDR1 is MDHEN and CDR2 is SYDVKM. V lost 2 bases to trimming and J lost 2 bases; unmatched junction nucleotides: 2. The CDR3 reads CASSLRLAGTYEQYV. The CDR3 nucleotides read TGTGCCAGCAGTTTAAGACTAGCGGGGACCTACGAGCAGTACGTC.

The CDR3 region is CASSLGGTSGGTYEQYF. CDR3 DNA: TGCGCCAGCAGCTTGGGAGGGACTAGCGGGGGGACTTACGAGCAGTACTTC. The V call is TRBV5-1, the J call TRBJ2-7; 15 nucleotides line up with TRBD2. V shed 0 bases, J shed 4 bases, and the junction held 5 bases outside the gene matches. Per the germline V gene, CDR1 is SGHRS and CDR2 is YFSETQ. The CDR3 loop spans 17 amino acids.

The chain has TRBV18 and TRBJ2-2; D remains ambiguous. V lost 3 bases and J lost 1, with 21 bases in between. The CDR3 totals 19 residues. Germline values: CDR1 KGHSH, CDR2 LQKENI. The CDR3 DNA sequence: TGTGCCAGCTCACCGAAAGCAGTCCGGGTACAAGAGAACACCGGGGAGCTGTTTTTT. It yields the protein CASSPKAVRVQENTGELFF.

The CDR3 sequence is CASSVTGTGGEGYTF. The DNA of the CDR3 is TGTGCCAGCAGCGTCACCGGGACAGGGGGCGAGGGCTACACCTTC. The V gene is TRBV9, the J gene TRBJ1-2; 12 bases map to TRBD1. The ends lost 2 bases at V and 8 bases at J; junction bases unmatched: 7. CDR1 is SGDLS and CDR2 is YYNGEE in the germline V gene. The CDR3 contains 15 residues.

This clone was observed a few times. The chain is built from TRBV21-1 and TRBJ1-2; the table names TRBD1, a call not compared with the DNA. TRBV21-1 has pseudogene status. CDR3 length: 15 amino acids. CDR3 DNA sequence: TGTGCCAGCAAGGGTTCTAGGACAGGGGACTATGGCTACACCTTC. Amino acid sequence: CASKGSRTGDYGYTF.

The V call is TRBV11-2, the J call TRBJ2-2; 8 bases map to TRBD1. Per the germline V gene, CDR1 is SGHAT and CDR2 is FQNNGV. This CDR3 has 15 residues. V lost 5 bases and J lost 6; bases outside the gene matches: 8. As DNA, the CDR3 is TGTGCCAGCAGCCCTCGACAGGGGTCGGCCGGGGAGCTGTTTTTT. Translation: CASSPRQGSAGELFF.

This chain uses TRBV6-2 or TRBV6-3 with TRBJ1-5; perhaps TRBD1 as D (6 bases). This CDR3 has 15 residues. With 2 bases removed from V and 2 bases from J, the gap between germline ends came to 10 bases. Germline CDR1 is MNHEY and CDR2 is SVGEGT. The CDR3 sequence is CASSYVGAGNQPQHF. For the CDR3, the DNA is TGTGCCAGCAGTTACGTGGGGGCCGGCAATCAGCCCCAGCATTTT.

This clone has only a few counts. In nucleotides, the CDR3 is TGCGCCAGCAGCTTGACAGGGGAGTACGCTGAAGCTTTCTTT. It specifies CASSLTGEYAEAFF. This chain joins TRBV5-1 and TRBJ1-1, with 7 nucleotides matching TRBD1. The CDR3 covers 14 residues. J gave up 6 bases and V 1 base, and 6 bases lay outside the gene matches. Germline lookup yields CDR1 SGHRS and CDR2 YFSETQ.

The chain recombines TRBV24-1 with TRBJ2-1; 8 bases match TRBD1. V shed 4 bases and J 3 bases; nucleotides not matched to a gene: 7. CDR3 length equals 16 residues. In germline, CDR1 is KGHDR, CDR2 SFDVKD. CDR3 coding DNA: TGTGCCACCAGTGACGCGGGACAGGATAACTACAATGAGCAGTTCTTC. It is translated as CATSDAGQDNYNEQFF.

The chain employs TRBV25-1 and TRBJ1-1; 7 nucleotides agree with TRBD1. This CDR3 spans 14 amino acids. Germline lookup yields CDR1 MGHDK and CDR2 SYGVNS. Unmatched junction bases numbered 6, after V lost 4 bases and J lost 4 bases. The CDR3 sequence: CASSGLGGGTEAFF. The DNA of the CDR3 is TGTGCCAGCAGTGGTTTAGGGGGCGGCACTGAAGCTTTCTTT.

V usage is TRBV7-6 and J usage is TRBJ2-2, with 10 bases aligning to TRBD2. Germline V lookup: CDR1 SGHVS, CDR2 FNYEAQ. The CDR3 consists of 18 residues. Trimming cost V 4 bases and J 3 bases; bases outside gene matches: 11. This CDR3 is CASSSRLGLADDTGELFF. The CDR3 DNA reads as TGTGCCAGCAGCTCCCGCCTAGGACTAGCGGATGACACCGGGGAGCTGTTTTTT.

The chain is built from TRBV4-2 and TRBJ2-3; 8 bases map to TRBD2. V lost 4 bases, J lost 3 bases, and 12 bases stayed unmatched. This CDR3 has 17 amino acids. Looked up from germline, CDR1 is LGHNA and CDR2 is YNFKEQ. The CDR3 region is CASSPRDTGGATDTQYF. CDR3 DNA sequence: TGTGCCAGCAGCCCGCGGGATACCGGGGGGGCGACAGATACGCAGTATTTT.

The V and J genes are TRBV5-5 and TRBJ2-5; D perhaps matches TRBD1 (6 bases). CDR1 is SGHKS, CDR2 YYEKEE, per germline (reference sequence). V lost 2 bases and J 7 bases, leaving 15 bases between the germline ends. CDR3 length equals 14 residues. The CDR3 here is CASSLVQGLGTQYF. CDR3 coding DNA: TGTGCCAGCAGCTTAGTACAGGGTTTAGGGACCCAGTACTTC.

The chain uses TRBV5-8 and TRBJ1-2; 8 positions agree with TRBD1. V shed 0 bases and J 4 bases; nucleotides not matched to a gene: 5. Germline-derived CDR1 and CDR2 are SGHTS and YDEGEE. CDR3 length equals 15 residues. The DNA for the CDR3 is TGTGCCAGCAGCTTGGTCGGACAGGGCGTCTATGGCTACACCTTC. Encoded protein: CASSLVGQGVYGYTF.